This passage covers 11 T cell receptor beta chains from one sample sequenced in a study of shared clonotypes between healthy human individuals. Assay: immunoSEQ multiplex PCR; the TCRdb copy retains only in-frame clones and omits some. The sample contains hundreds of thousands of clones, around 73% of which appear only once. The sequenced sample consisted of memory CD4+ T cells sorted from blood. The subset was: CD45RA-negative fraction. The receptor source for this set is a woman aged 25 to 45 in good health.

This clone has just a few counts. V is TRBV2 and J is TRBJ1-2, with D uncertain. With 2 bases removed from V and 0 bases from J, the gap between germline ends came to 13 bases. Germline-derived CDR1 and CDR2 are SNHLY and FYNNEI. The CDR3 has 16 amino acids. The CDR3 sequence: CASSENVNRANYGYTF. The CDR3 DNA reads TGTGCCAGCAGTGAAAATGTGAACAGAGCTAACTATGGCTACACCTTC.

With regard to this clone: Other DNA sequences in the same sample also yield this CDR3. This chain connects TRBV28 to TRBJ2-3; D unclear. Germline V gene data show CDR1 as MDHEN and CDR2 as SYDVKM. The CDR3 is 11 residues long. Trimming stripped 3 bases from V and 5 bases from J, with 3 bases between. The CDR3 protein is CASSLRDTQYF. CDR3 nucleotide sequence: TGTGCCAGCAGTTTGCGAGATACGCAGTATTTT.

This clone was recorded a few times. The same CDR3 is also encoded by other DNA sequences in this sample. The chain is built from TRBV5-1 and TRBJ2-1; no clear D. CDR3 length: 15 amino acids. The V end lost 0 bases, the J end lost 4 bases, and 11 bases lay between the germline ends. Germline loops: CDR1 SGHRS, CDR2 YFSETQ. Here the CDR3 reads CASSLDSSLYNEQFF. DNA for the CDR3: TGCGCCAGCAGCTTGGACTCTAGTCTTTACAATGAGCAGTTCTTC.

The chain couples TRBV5-5 to TRBJ2-7; 11 positions match TRBD2. Germline V gene lookup returns CDR1 SGHKS and CDR2 YYEKEE (reference sequence). CDR3 length: 16 amino acids. With 4 bases clipped from V and 5 bases from J, the junction kept 11 bases outside the gene matches. Written as DNA, the CDR3 is TGTGCCAGCAGCGCACAACTAGCGGGAGTCGAGAACGAGCAGTACTTC. Translation: CASSAQLAGVENEQYF.

The genes are TRBV7-9 and TRBJ2-3, with TRBD2 matching over 8 bases. CDR3 length: 14 amino acids. The V segment lost 8 bases and the J segment 4 bases; nucleotides outside the gene matches: 8. Germline CDR1 reads SEHNR; CDR2 reads FQNEAQ (reference sequence). CDR3 in DNA: TGTGCCAGCGTGCCGCGGGAGGACTCAGATACGCAGTATTTT. This encodes CASVPREDSDTQYF.

This chain connects TRBV19 to TRBJ2-1; perhaps TRBD2 as D (6 bases). The CDR3 runs to 14 residues. Looked up from germline, CDR1 is LNHDA and CDR2 is SQIVND (reference sequence). Trimming removed 7 bases at V and 5 bases at J, with 15 bases between. The DNA for the CDR3 is TGTGCCAGTATGGCTCAACGGGAGAACAATGAGCAGTTCTTC. Its translation is CASMAQRENNEQFF.

The chain couples TRBV5-1 to TRBJ2-3; TRBD2 matches at 9 bases. Germline CDR1 SGHRS, CDR2 YFSETQ. V was clipped by 0 bases and J by 4 bases; unmatched bases: 12. This CDR3 is 18 amino acids long. CDR3 in amino acids: CASSLGAFSGSGADTQYF. The DNA for the CDR3 is TGCGCCAGCAGCTTGGGGGCCTTTAGCGGGAGCGGGGCAGATACGCAGTATTTT.

This clone has a single count. This chain joins TRBV6-6 and TRBJ2-5, with 9 positions matching TRBD2. Per germline, CDR1 MNHNY and CDR2 SVGAGI (reference sequence). Trimming removed 7 bases from V and 3 bases from J; junction bases left unmatched: 9. The CDR3 is 15 residues long. Written as DNA, the CDR3 is TGTGCCAGCACCACGAGTAGCGGGAGAGAAGAGACCCAGTACTTC. It codes for CASTTSSGREETQYF.

This chain links TRBV7-9 with TRBJ2-7, with D hard to call. This CDR3 contains 14 residues. Germline V CDR1 and CDR2: SEHNR, FQNEAQ (reference sequence). V lost 4 bases and J 2 bases, leaving 12 bases between the germline ends. The CDR3 coding sequence is TGTGCCAGCAGCTCAAGGGATTTCACCTACGAGCAGTACTTC. Translated, it gives CASSSRDFTYEQYF.

The CDR3 here is CAAGRSTYEQYF. DNA of the CDR3: TGTGCCGCAGGAAGGAGTACCTACGAGCAGTACTTC. This chain connects TRBV2 to TRBJ2-7; D unresolved. This CDR3 has 12 residues. Germline V gene sequence: CDR1 SNHLY, CDR2 FYNNEI. The ends were cut back, 11 bases at V and 2 bases at J, with 13 bases in the middle.

The rearrangement joins TRBV7-3 to TRBJ2-5, with a tentative D call TRBD2 (6 bases). The germline gives CDR1 SGHTA, CDR2 FQGTGA. Trimming shortened V by 2 bases and J by 4 bases, and 17 bases separated the two germline ends. The CDR3 spans 16 residues. DNA for the CDR3: TGTGCCAGCAGCTTATATAGTCGAGGGACTTTAGAGACCCAGTACTTC. It codes for CASSLYSRGTLETQYF.